The TCR beta chain described here comes from a study of molecular identifiers for immune sequencing clone quantification (dated by TCRdb to the late 2010s). For context, the study as a whole: For a replicate experiment, RNA from roughly 18,000 or 92,000 naive CD8 T cells was divided into five aliquots, and four of the five aliquots were sequenced. This methods study used CD8 T cells to benchmark TCR RNA copy counting and molecular-identifier clustering-based TCR repertoire sequencing (MIDCIRS). Broad study findings and their caveats: When barcode sub-clustering was not used, chimeric consensus sequences inflated TCR diversity, with chimeras reaching as high as 47%. Highly expanded clone sizes could be underestimated because identical TCR molecules may share a barcode. In CMV-specific effector cells, clones with more than 20 RNA copies contained over 99% of molecules, whereas in naive cells such clones contained under 1% of molecules. The naive libraries included spiked-in Jurkat TCR RNA (roughly nine copies' worth), and this Jurkat TCR RNA is not part of the donor repertoire. Even against a background of approximately 1 million naive CD8 T cells, spiked-in Jurkat TCR RNA amounting to a single cell's worth was reported to be detectable. Modeling indicated approximately 3 TCR RNA copies recovered per cell, compared with roughly 10 by digital PCR, which implies a capture efficiency of around 30%.

The CDR3 runs 14 residues from the cysteine to the phenylalanine. Just CDR3 DNA is preserved here, 42 bases in frame from base 1. Trimming removed 3 bases from V and 5 bases from J; the gene matches leave 5 bases unexplained. CDR1 is given as DFQATT and CDR2 as SNEGSKA, both from the germline V gene (reference sequence). Library preparation was by PCR. The listed sequencing device is Illumina HiSeq 4000. Bulk TCR libraries were prepared as previously described, using TCR primers listed in Table S5. Purification of total RNA was performed with the Qiagen AllPrep DNA/RNA kit. Before analysis, reads from multiple sequencing runs of the same library were pooled. Regarding the original processing steps: Reads were retained only if their TCR constant sequence matched exactly, and those retained reads were trimmed to 150 nt and grouped according to their 12-nt molecular barcodes. Reads inside each barcode group were sub-clustered using a 15% Levenshtein threshold, and a quality-weighted consensus sequence was constructed for each RNA molecule. Non-functional sequences were discarded, and so were lower-count sequences lying one edit away from another sequence. On the basis of fitting two negative binomial distributions, barcode sub-clusters with fewer than 20% of the maximum read count were discarded. The raw public reads went through TCRdb reprocessing: fastp at Q25, MiXCR clone calling, in-frame beta chains kept. Merged by CDR3 protein, the rows form single entries marked with the most common genes and DNA. These V and J calls are TCRdb output, not the study's own analysis. The sample profile shows approximately 35,000 distinct CDR3 sequences; about 20% of them were found once. The ten largest account for more than 0.9% of the sample.

For this clonotype: The antigen it recognizes is unknown. Per-nucleotide qualities are absent, and no much larger clonotype sits a single base away.

Naive CD8 T cell libraries were made from around 18,000 to 910,000 sorted cells using 10%, 30% or 50% of purified RNA. Naive CD8 T cells, defined as CD8+CD4-CCR7+CD45RA+, were FACS-sorted into RLT Plus buffer on a BD FACSAria II. To test detection sensitivity, Jurkat RNA equal to fewer than 13 TCR copies was added to samples of about 17,000-1,100,000 naive CD8 T cells. CD8 T cells were enriched using RosetteSep CD8+ T Cell Enrichment Cocktail and Ficoll-Paque, and the enriched cells then underwent ACK red cell lysis. The receptor's source is a human donor in good health. Some libraries in this study had Jurkat cell RNA spiked in. Sequencing was done on a sample of naive CD8+ T cells from blood, with Jurkat cell RNA spiked in. The sample's cell subset or site, from its label and the paper: FACS-sorted CD8+CD4-CCR7+CD45RA+ naive T cells. The rearranged segments are TRBV20-1 and TRBJ2-5; 11 middle bases align to TRBD2. Here is the DNA: TGCAGTGCTAGTAGCGGGGGGGACTGGGAGACCCAGTACTTC. Translated, this is CSASSGGDWETQYF.